This T cell receptor (beta chain) was sequenced for a study of CD8 T cells in Susac syndrome (dated by TCRdb to between 2019 and 2020). Study-level background: The study used repertoire sequencing to test whether antigen drove CD8+ T cell activation and differentiation in Susac syndrome. The study compared CD8+ T cell repertoire clonality among 12 healthy donors, around 14 Susac syndrome patients and around 16 multiple sclerosis patients.

Points on this clonotype: It has no known antigen specificity. No base qualities exist here, and no much larger clone lies one base off it.

Study-level results and caveats: The study acknowledged that relatively few individuals were included in the TCR sequencing and HLA analysis.

CDR1 and CDR2 (SGHNT, YYREEE) derive from the germline V gene (reference sequence). Trimming takes 4 bases from V and 5 bases from J, and the germline ends sit 19 bases apart. Reading from cysteine to phenylalanine, the CDR3 counts 15 amino acids. The DNA shown is the 45-base CDR3, in frame from base 1. RNA was extracted using the RNeasy kit, and about 0.5 to 1 ug of the RNA was reverse transcribed with random hexamers. The immunoSEQ multiplex PCR assay, which covers 54 Vbeta and 13 Jbeta segments, was used to amplify TCR beta CDR3 regions. Bias from PCR amplification was corrected by using a synthetic template baseline for primer optimization and for computational correction. The source study handled its data this way. Reads were annotated to V, D and J genes according to IMGT and were analyzed with immunoSEQ Analyzer, with only productive sequences retained. Clonality was calculated as one minus the Shannon entropy normalized by log2 of the number of productive unique sequences. Public and private clones were assessed among the 100 most prevalent clones of each patient and control. Susac-specific clones were defined as absent from healthy and MS cohorts, around 980 published viral clones and other ImmuneACCESS disease sequences. In TCRdb, the public reads were trimmed at Q25 with fastp and aligned with MiXCR, with productive beta chains retained. Rows are unified per CDR3 protein, each entry keeping the most common DNA and genes. What appears here as the V and J calls and clone size reflects TCRdb's work, not the paper's. A total of 70,000 or so distinct CDR3 sequences appear in this sample, approximately 95% of them only once. The ten largest clonotypes hold about 0.25% of the sample.

High-throughput TCR beta sequencing profiled peripheral blood CD8+ and CD4+ T cells from healthy donors, Susac syndrome patients and multiple sclerosis patients. Healthy donors were included as age- and sex-matched controls. CD8+ TEMRA cells were enriched by FACS, while bulk CD8+ and CD4+ T cells were purified by magnetic negative isolation. Blood was collected in EDTA tubes and processed within 24 hours, with PBMCs isolated through density gradient centrifugation. PBMCs intended for TCR sequencing were cryopreserved in liquid nitrogen and were subsequently thawed in a 37 degrees C water bath. The sorted or isolated CD4+, CD8+ and CD8+ TEMRA cells had a purity of 90% or higher.

The rearranged segments are TRBV5-4 and TRBJ2-7; no D gene call is confident. Sequenced sample: CD8+ T cells from PBMCs. This receptor was taken from a human donor in good health. The CDR3 protein is CASSRSPSIGDEQYF. The nucleotides read TGTGCCAGCAGCCGTTCTCCCTCGATTGGCGACGAGCAGTACTTC. Beyond the CDR3, the reference TRBV5-4 and TRBJ2-7 genes provide the residues; the full variable domain reads: ETGVTQSPTHLIKTRGQQVTLRCSSQSGHNTVSWYQQALGQGPQFIFQYYREEENGRGNFPPRFSGLQFPNYSSELNVNALELDDSALYLCASSRSPSIGDEQYFGPGTRLTVT.